Detailed here is one T cell receptor beta chain. The data are from a study of CD8 T cells in Susac syndrome. The CDR3 is 13 amino acids. Germline V CDR1 and CDR2: LNHDA, SQIVND (reference sequence). V lost 11 bases to trimming and J lost 1 base, with 14 bases between them. RNA in amounts of 0.5 to 1 ug was reverse transcribed with random hexamers. One entry per CDR3 protein, called by TCRdb with MiXCR from the immunoSEQ multiplex PCR reads. The sample includes about 300,000 distinct CDR3 sequences, approximately 91% of them seen just once. TCR beta sequences were obtained from blood CD8+ and CD4+ T cells.

This clonotype originated in a human donor with multiple sclerosis. The sequencing input was CD8+ T cells from PBMCs. The chain couples TRBV19 to TRBJ1-1; D remains ambiguous. CDR3 bases: TGTGCCGTTTGGCTACCGACGAACACTGAAGCTTTCTTT. Its protein is CAVWLPTNTEAFF.